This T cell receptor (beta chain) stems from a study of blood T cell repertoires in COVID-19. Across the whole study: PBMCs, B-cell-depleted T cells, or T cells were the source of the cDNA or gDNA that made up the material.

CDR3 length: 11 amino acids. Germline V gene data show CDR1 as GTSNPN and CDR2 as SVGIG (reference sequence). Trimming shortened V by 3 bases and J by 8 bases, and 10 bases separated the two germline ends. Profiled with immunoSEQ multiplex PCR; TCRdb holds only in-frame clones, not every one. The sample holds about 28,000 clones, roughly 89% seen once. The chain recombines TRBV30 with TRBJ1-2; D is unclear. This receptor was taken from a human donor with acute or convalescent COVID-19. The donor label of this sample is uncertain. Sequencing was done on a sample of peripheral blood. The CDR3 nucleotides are TGTGCCTGGAGCTTCCAGGCGGGCTACACCTTC. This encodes CAWSFQAGYTF.